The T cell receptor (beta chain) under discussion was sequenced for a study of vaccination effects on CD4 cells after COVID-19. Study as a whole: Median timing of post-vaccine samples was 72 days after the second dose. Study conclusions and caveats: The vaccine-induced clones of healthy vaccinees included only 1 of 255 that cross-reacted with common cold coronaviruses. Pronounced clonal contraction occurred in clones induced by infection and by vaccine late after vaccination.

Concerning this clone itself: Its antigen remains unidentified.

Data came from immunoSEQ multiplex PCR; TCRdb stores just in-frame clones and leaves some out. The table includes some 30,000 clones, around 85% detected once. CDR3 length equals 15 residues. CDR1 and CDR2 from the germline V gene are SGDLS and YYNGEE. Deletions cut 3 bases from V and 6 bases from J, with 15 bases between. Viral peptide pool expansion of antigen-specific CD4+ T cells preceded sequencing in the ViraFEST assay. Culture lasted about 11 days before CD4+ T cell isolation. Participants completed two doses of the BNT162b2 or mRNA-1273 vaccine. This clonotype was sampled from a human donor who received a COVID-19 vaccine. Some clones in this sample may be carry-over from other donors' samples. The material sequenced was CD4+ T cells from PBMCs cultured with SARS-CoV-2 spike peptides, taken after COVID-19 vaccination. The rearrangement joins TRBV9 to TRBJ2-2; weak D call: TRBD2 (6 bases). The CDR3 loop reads CASSALRGGAGELFF. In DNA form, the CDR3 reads TGTGCCAGCAGCGCATTACGAGGAGGGGCCGGGGAGCTGTTTTTT.